The present entry profiles one T cell receptor beta chain with its context. The V gene's germline CDR1 is MNHEY and CDR2 SVGAGI. The CDR3 runs 14 residues. With V trimmed by 2 bases and J by 7 bases, 6 bases remained unmatched. The protocol was immunoSEQ multiplex PCR, while the TCRdb copy is restricted to in-frame clones and leaves out a portion. The table shows about 9,900 clones, with 80% to 85% occurring only once. The data originate from a study of blood T cell repertoires in COVID-19. Sequencing input: peripheral blood. The clonotype was recovered from a man in his fifties or sixties with active COVID-19. The rearrangement joins TRBV6-5 to TRBJ1-1; 8 bases agree with TRBD1. The CDR3: CASSYRQGMVEAFF. The CDR3 DNA is TGTGCCAGCAGTTACCGACAGGGGATGGTTGAAGCTTTCTTT.